Sequencing of this T cell receptor (beta chain) was carried out in a study of post-analysis software for immune sequencing data. The study's findings and limits: Clustering by F measure revealed strong co-clustering among samples prepared together in one batch. A significant reduction in normalized Chao1 diversity was observed in multiple sclerosis patients versus controls.

cDNA libraries of TCR beta carried unique molecular identifiers. TCRdb recomputed calls from the PCR reads with MiXCR, one row per CDR3 protein. The table lists roughly 580,000 distinct CDR3 sequences, roughly 47% of them singletons. On this clonotype itself: The antigen is undetermined.

The sample consisted of blood. This clonotype originated in a girl aged 5 to 17 with multiple sclerosis.

CDR3: CASSQDQAGELFF. CDR3 coding DNA: TGTGCCAGCAGCCAAGATCAGGCCGGGGAGCTGTTTTTT. The chain combines TRBV14 with TRBJ2-2; D remains unclear. Germline CDR1 SGHDN, CDR2 FVKESK. V lost 0 bases to trimming and J lost 6 bases, with 5 bases between them. The length of the CDR3 is 13 residues.